The subject of this entry is one T cell receptor (beta chain). Its antigen remains unknown. This sample was taken from a study of CD4 T cells in relation to SARS-CoV-2 and coronaviruses. CD4 enrichment then naive enrichment separated naive from memory CD4+ cells. Study outcomes and limitations: Memory recall responses, not primary responses primed in culture, are what the assay detects.

Only in-frame clones appear in the TCRdb table, and some are missing; sequencing was by immunoSEQ multiplex PCR. This sample carries tens of thousands of clones, 70% to 90% of them seen once, and the ten largest clones take less than 10%. CDR3 size: 11 residues. Trimming cost V 8 bases and J 5 bases, with 11 bases left between them. Looked up from germline, CDR1 is SQVTM and CDR2 is ANQGSEA. The sample consisted of memory CD4+ T cells from PBMCs. The clonotype originates from an adult with COVID-19. V and J are TRBV29-1 and TRBJ2-3; D may be TRBD2 (5 bases). CDR3 protein: CSPREGDTQYF. The CDR3 region has the DNA TGCAGCCCTCGAGAGGGAGATACGCAGTATTTT.